Each of the 10 T cell receptor beta chains below was sequenced from the same sample in a study of T cell repertoires in cytomegalovirus infection. These TCRs are of unknown antigen specificity. TCRdb reanalysed the reads using MiXCR and keeps one entry per CDR3 protein. This sample yields about 830,000 distinct CDR3 sequences, of which 30% to 35% are seen a single time; approximately 13% belongs to the top ten. Sequences were derived from cultured CD8+ T cells from PBMCs, sampled from culture after CMV antigen stimulation. Receptor source: a human donor in good health (CMV status not recorded). Some clones in this sample may be carry-over from other donors' samples.

V is TRBV6-4 and J is TRBJ1-2; D is unclear. CDR1 and CDR2 from the germline V gene are MRHNA and SNTAGT. The length of the CDR3 is 15 residues. Trimming removed 3 bases from V and 8 bases from J, with 19 bases in between. In DNA form, the CDR3 reads TGTGCCAGCAGTGAGAGAGGCAGCTCCAAAATGGGCTACACCTTC. It translates to CASSERGSSKMGYTF.

In nucleotides, the CDR3 is TGTGCCAGCAGTGGAGAGGACAGGGATAATGAAAAACTGTTTTTT. It specifies CASSGEDRDNEKLFF. The chain couples TRBV7-9 to TRBJ1-4, with 8 bases lining up with TRBD1. This CDR3 has 15 residues. V was clipped by 6 bases and J by 4 bases; unmatched bases: 7. Germline lookup yields CDR1 SEHNR and CDR2 FQNEAQ (reference sequence). Full variable domain (rest looked up from reference TRBV7-9 and TRBJ1-4): DTGVSQNPRHKITKRGQNVTFRCDPISEHNRLYWYRQTLGQGPEFLTYFQNEAQLEKSRLLSDRFSAERPKGSFSTLEIQRTEQGDSAMYLCASSGEDRDNEKLFFGSGTQLSVL.

The CDR3 DNA sequence: TGTGCCAGCAGCGCTCTAGGGGGGGGTACCTACGAGCAGTACTTC. It yields the protein CASSALGGGTYEQYF. The chain couples TRBV7-9 to TRBJ2-7; D is perhaps TRBD2 (7 bases). Germline V gene lookup returns CDR1 SEHNR and CDR2 FQNEAQ (reference sequence). The CDR3 is 15 residues long. V was clipped by 5 bases and J by 2 bases, with 16 bases between them.

This clonotype showed up many times. This rearrangement joins TRBV4-2 to TRBJ1-1; D possibly corresponds to TRBD1 (6 bases). The CDR3 runs to 13 residues. Germline V gives CDR1 LGHNA, CDR2 YNFKEQ. V was pared by 8 bases and J by 7 bases, with 17 bases between. CDR3 region: CASLSQGLVEAFF. DNA of the CDR3: TGTGCCAGCCTATCGCAGGGGCTGGTTGAAGCTTTCTTT.

This clonotype has only a few counts. The chain has TRBV7-6 and TRBJ2-3; the D gene could be TRBD1 or TRBD2 (5 bases each). The germline gives CDR1 SGHVS, CDR2 FNYEAQ. The CDR3 contains 14 residues. V gave up 5 bases and J gave up 6 bases, with 15 bases separating them. The CDR3 loop is CASSHSGALDTQYF. The CDR3 DNA is TGTGCCAGCAGCCACTCCGGGGCGCTTGATACGCAGTATTTT.

Written as DNA, the CDR3 is TGTGCCAGCAGTTGGCCGGGGGATACTGAAGCTTTCTTT. Its translation: CASSWPGDTEAFF. This chain uses TRBV27 with TRBJ1-1, with a tentative D call TRBD1 (5 bases). This CDR3 is built from 13 residues. CDR1 MNHEY and CDR2 SMNVEV come from the germline V gene (reference sequence). The ends were cut back, 4 bases at V and 5 bases at J, with 11 bases in the middle.

The chain recombines TRBV12-3 or TRBV12-4 with TRBJ2-3; D not resolved. V was trimmed by 3 bases and J by 6 bases, leaving 16 bases between them. The CDR3 has 15 residues. CDR3 loop: CASSLMSPPRDTQYF. In nucleotides, the CDR3 is TGTGCCAGCAGTTTGATGTCTCCGCCAAGGGATACGCAGTATTTT.

This clonotype appeared many times. The chain links TRBV7-6 to TRBJ2-3; a possible D gene is TRBD1 (6 bases). The ends were cut back, 3 bases at V and 3 bases at J, with 16 bases in the middle. The length of the CDR3 is 16 residues. CDR1 SGHVS and CDR2 FNYEAQ come from the germline V gene. Written as DNA, the CDR3 is TGTGCCAGCAGCTTCCCTCAGACAGGCCCTACAGATACGCAGTATTTT. Translation gives CASSFPQTGPTDTQYF.

This chain uses TRBV10-2 with TRBJ2-3; maybe TRBD2 (6 bases). The CDR3 covers 16 residues. Trimming pared 2 bases from V and 0 bases from J, leaving 12 bases between. Germline loops: CDR1 WSHSY, CDR2 SAAADI. The chain's CDR3 is CASSEPSGGSTDTQYF. CDR3 DNA: TGCGCCAGCAGTGAGCCATCTGGGGGGAGCACAGATACGCAGTATTTT.

This clonotype was seen more than once but under ten times. The chain carries TRBV12-3 or TRBV12-4 and TRBJ2-3, with D perhaps being TRBD1 or TRBD2 (5 bases each). The V gene lost 6 bases and the J gene lost 6 bases, with 19 bases spanning the gap. This CDR3 contains 15 residues. The CDR3 bases are TGTGCCAGCAGCTTCGGGGCCCCCGCCTCCGATACGCAGTATTTT. Translation gives CASSFGAPASDTQYF.